The 21 T cell receptor beta chains below were found in one sample sequenced in a study of cytomegalovirus exposure and HLA in healthy donors. Researchers ran the PCR with 60 Vbeta and 13 Jbeta primers. Method: immunoSEQ multiplex PCR; TCRdb's copy keeps in-frame clones and lacks some. Of about 110,000 clones listed, around 86% are singletons. Sequencing was performed on PBMCs. These TCRs come from a woman in her twenties or thirties in good health and CMV-seronegative.

The chain uses TRBV2 and TRBJ2-2; weak D call: TRBD2 (6 bases). V was cut by 8 bases and J by 4 bases, with 14 bases left in between. The germline V gene has CDR1 SNHLY and CDR2 FYNNEI. The CDR3 runs to 14 residues. CDR3 sequence (DNA): TGTGCCAGCTCGGGAGTAACAACCACCGGGGAGCTGTTTTTT. This sequence encodes CASSGVTTTGELFF.

J is TRBJ2-5 and V is TRBV27, with D perhaps TRBD1 (6 bases). This CDR3 spans 15 amino acids. Germline loops: CDR1 MNHEY, CDR2 SMNVEV (reference sequence). The V gene lost 0 bases and the J gene lost 9 bases, with 17 bases spanning the gap. CDR3 sequence reads: CASSLSGAPGMSQYF. As DNA, the CDR3 is TGTGCCAGCAGTTTATCGGGGGCCCCCGGCATGTCCCAGTACTTC.

The rearrangement uses TRBV18 and TRBJ2-7; no reliable D call. From germline, CDR1 is KGHSH and CDR2 LQKENI. The CDR3 contains 15 residues. With 3 bases removed from V and 1 base from J, the gap between germline ends came to 13 bases. The CDR3 region is CASSPIYETSYEQYF. DNA for the CDR3: TGTGCCAGCTCACCGATATACGAAACATCCTACGAGCAGTACTTC.

The chain joins TRBV27 to TRBJ2-7; TRBD2 matches 9 bases. Germline loops: CDR1 MNHEY, CDR2 SMNVEV (reference sequence). This CDR3 region has 18 residues. V shed 1 base, J shed 2 bases, and the junction held 12 bases outside the gene matches. In DNA, the CDR3 is TGTGCCAGCAGTTTATTATCGGCCGGGACTAGCCATACCTACGAGCAGTACTTC. Its translation is CASSLLSAGTSHTYEQYF.

The chain carries TRBV19 and TRBJ2-5, with D possibly being TRBD2 (6 bases). Trimming left V 9 bases short and J 0 bases short, with 14 bases between. Germline V gene lookup returns CDR1 LNHDA and CDR2 SQIVND (reference sequence). The CDR3 has 14 amino acids. The DNA for the CDR3 is TGTGCCAGCAATAGGGGACTCGACCAAGAGACCCAGTACTTC. This codes for CASNRGLDQETQYF.

The gene calls are TRBV7-6 and TRBJ2-3, with D possibly matching TRBD2 (5 bases). The germline CDR1 and CDR2 sequences are SGHVS and FNYEAQ. The CDR3 has 18 amino acids. Deletions cut 4 bases from V and 2 bases from J, with 22 bases between. CDR3 nucleotides: TGTGCCAGCAGCTCCCCCCGTGGCGGGTTAAAGGTCACAGATACGCAGTATTTT. Translating it yields CASSSPRGGLKVTDTQYF.

The rearrangement links TRBV7-9 to TRBJ2-1; 8 nucleotides agree with TRBD2. The CDR3 has 15 residues. Trimming at V came to 3 bases and at J to 3 bases, leaving 4 bases not matched to a gene. Germline loops: CDR1 SEHNR, CDR2 FQNEAQ (reference sequence). The DNA for the CDR3 is TGTGCCAGCAGCTTCGGCGGGAGGAACTACAATGAGCAGTTCTTC. Protein: CASSFGGRNYNEQFF.

This chain uses TRBV6-6 with TRBJ2-7; D uncertain. Germline assignment: CDR1 MNHNY and CDR2 SVGAGI (reference sequence). The length of the CDR3 is 15 residues. Trimming took off 2 bases at V and 0 bases at J, with 11 bases between the two ends. The CDR3 DNA follows: TGTGCCAGCAGTTACGACGACTCGTACTCCTACGAGCAGTACTTC. It translates to CASSYDDSYSYEQYF.

This chain links TRBV19 with TRBJ1-2; D is uncertain. The CDR3 loop spans 11 amino acids. V lost 3 bases and J 13 bases, leaving 12 bases between the germline ends. Germline CDR1 is LNHDA and CDR2 is SQIVND (reference sequence). This CDR3 is CASSIGEIPTF. Written as DNA, the CDR3 is TGTGCCAGTAGTATTGGAGAGATACCCACCTTC.

The count of this clone is one. J is TRBJ2-5 and V is TRBV11-1, with TRBD2 matching 8 bases. Germline values: CDR1 SGHAT, CDR2 FQDESV (reference sequence). The CDR3 is 16 residues long. V trimming: 2 bases; J trimming: 4 bases; junction bases outside the gene matches: 9. The CDR3: CASSLRPGTRIETQYF. CDR3 nucleotide sequence: TGTGCCAGCAGCTTACGCCCCGGGACTAGAATAGAGACCCAGTACTTC.

V and J are TRBV9 and TRBJ2-3; 14 bases are shared with TRBD2. The CDR3 sequence is 17 residues long. V lost 3 bases to trimming and J lost 4 bases; unmatched junction nucleotides: 7. Germline V gene sequence: CDR1 SGDLS, CDR2 YYNGEE. The DNA of the CDR3 is TGTGCCAGCAGCGAGGGACTAGCGGGAGTCTTACCAGATACGCAGTATTTT. This sequence encodes CASSEGLAGVLPDTQYF.

The chain uses TRBV27 and TRBJ2-3; TRBD2 agrees at 9 bases. Germline lookup yields CDR1 MNHEY and CDR2 SMNVEV (reference sequence). V shed 3 bases, J shed 2 bases, and the junction held 18 bases outside the gene matches. The CDR3 spans 20 residues. In DNA, the CDR3 is TGTGCCAGCAGTTTCGACGGAGCCGCTAGCGGGGCCATGCACACAGATACGCAGTATTTT. This sequence encodes CASSFDGAASGAMHTDTQYF.

This chain links TRBV7-9 with TRBJ2-7; D gene ambiguous. Germline-derived CDR1 and CDR2 are SEHNR and FQNEAQ (reference sequence). The CDR3 covers 12 residues. Trimming took 1 base from V and 4 from J, leaving 5 bases between them. The CDR3 nucleotides read TGTGCCAGCAGCTTAGAGCCTTACGAGCAGTACTTC. Protein: CASSLEPYEQYF.

The chain joins TRBV4-2 to TRBJ2-1, with 10 bases lining up with TRBD2. V shed 0 bases and J 9 bases; nucleotides not matched to a gene: 8. The CDR3 contains 16 residues. CDR1 and CDR2 from the germline V gene are LGHNA and YNFKEQ. The CDR3 DNA follows: TGTGCCAGCAGCCAAGATCCGGGACTAGCGTCTGGTGAGCAGTTCTTC. Amino acid sequence: CASSQDPGLASGEQFF.

The genes are TRBV27 and TRBJ2-2; 7 nucleotides match TRBD1. The CDR3 runs 14 residues. CDR1 MNHEY and CDR2 SMNVEV come from the germline V gene (reference sequence). V shed 6 bases and J 3 bases; nucleotides not matched to a gene: 4. CDR3 in DNA: TGTGCCAGCAGGAAGGGGGCCGACACCGGGGAGCTGTTTTTT. It codes for CASRKGADTGELFF.

This chain links TRBV6-1 with TRBJ2-7, with a possible D match to TRBD1 (5 bases). The length of the CDR3 is 11 residues. Trimming took off 9 bases at V and 4 bases at J, with 10 bases between the two ends. Germline V gives CDR1 MNHNS, CDR2 SASEGT. CDR3 nucleotides: TGTGCCAGTACAGGATCTTACGAGCAGTACTTC. Translated: CASTGSYEQYF.

The table lists this clone with a few counts. The V call is TRBV28, the J call TRBJ2-5; TRBD2 aligns across 8 bases. Germline-derived CDR1 and CDR2 are MDHEN and SYDVKM. The CDR3 consists of 17 residues. After removal of 6 bases from V and 0 bases from J, the junction contained 12 bases not matched to a gene. CDR3 in amino acids: CASSPPGRGVYQETQYF. CDR3 coding DNA: TGTGCCAGCAGCCCGCCCGGGAGGGGGGTTTACCAAGAGACCCAGTACTTC. Complete variable domain (other parts from reference TRBV28 and TRBJ2-5): DVKVTQSSRYLVKRTGEKVFLECVQDMDHENMFWYRQDPGLGLRLIYFSYDVKMKEKGDIPEGYSVSREKKERFSLILESASTNQTSMYLCASSPPGRGVYQETQYFGPGTRLLVL.

V is TRBV2 and J is TRBJ1-5, with D perhaps matching TRBD1 (5 bases). This CDR3 comprises 15 residues. The ends were cut back, 2 bases at V and 4 bases at J, with 12 bases in the middle. Germline loops: CDR1 SNHLY, CDR2 FYNNEI. Written as DNA, the CDR3 is TGTGCCAGCAGTGAAATCCAGGGAAAAAATCAGCCCCAGCATTTT. Translated, it gives CASSEIQGKNQPQHF.

The chain carries TRBV27 and TRBJ2-7; 11 bases are a match to TRBD2. V lost 5 bases and J lost 7; bases outside the gene matches: 13. CDR1 is MNHEY and CDR2 is SMNVEV in the germline V gene (reference sequence). The CDR3 sequence is 16 residues long. CDR3 bases: TGTGCCAGCAGTCCGCTTTCACTAGCGGGAGTGAGGGAGCAGTACTTC. This encodes CASSPLSLAGVREQYF.

This clone showed up just once. V usage is TRBV30 and J usage is TRBJ2-5, with TRBD2 matching over 9 bases. CDR1 GTSNPN and CDR2 SVGIG come from the germline V gene (reference sequence). CDR3 size: 13 residues. V shed 3 bases and J 2 bases; nucleotides not matched to a gene: 1. CDR3 in amino acids: CAWRAGGQETQYF. CDR3 nucleotide sequence: TGTGCCTGGAGGGCGGGAGGGCAAGAGACCCAGTACTTC. The whole variable domain, remainder taken from reference TRBV30 and TRBJ2-5, is SQTIHQWPATLVQPVGSPLSLECTVEGTSNPNLYWYRQAAGRGLQLLFYSVGIGQISSEVPQNLSASRPQDRQFILSSKKLLLSDSGFYLCAWRAGGQETQYFGPGTRLLVL.

V usage is TRBV2 and J usage is TRBJ1-1; D uncertain. The germline gives CDR1 SNHLY, CDR2 FYNNEI. Trimming took off 2 bases at V and 11 bases at J, with 12 bases between the two ends. The CDR3 runs to 12 residues. The CDR3 reads CASSESQSRAFF. DNA of the CDR3: TGTGCCAGCAGTGAATCACAGAGTCGGGCTTTCTTT. The full variable domain, completed using reference TRBV2 and TRBJ1-1, is EPEVTQTPSHQVTQMGQEVILRCVPISNHLYFYWYRQILGQKVEFLVSFYNNEISEKSEIFDDQFSVERPDGSNFTLKIRSTKLEDSAMYFCASSESQSRAFFGQGTRLTVV.